Following are 14 T cell receptor beta chains from one sample sequenced in a study of technical replicates of blood from a handful of donors. Produced via immunoSEQ multiplex PCR; TCRdb's table is partial and in-frame only. The sample has some 74,000 clones, roughly 95% seen once. The specimen sequenced was T cells isolated from PBMCs. The receptor set was obtained from a human donor in good health.

The CDR3 nucleotides read TGCGCCAGCAGCTTAGCGGGGGGGCCGAATACGCAGTATTTT. This encodes CASSLAGGPNTQYF. This sequence joins TRBV5-1 and TRBJ2-3, with 10 nucleotides matching TRBD2. V shed 2 bases, J shed 7 bases, and the junction held 4 bases outside the gene matches. Per the germline V gene, CDR1 is SGHRS and CDR2 is YFSETQ. This CDR3 is built from 14 residues.

The genes are TRBV4-1 and TRBJ2-7, with D tentatively TRBD1 (6 bases). Trimming removed 1 base at V and 4 bases at J, with 11 bases between. The germline V gene encodes CDR1 MGHRA and CDR2 YSYEKL. The CDR3 extends over 14 amino acids. The CDR3 loop reads CASSQGGGEYEQYF. Here the CDR3 DNA reads TGCGCCAGCAGCCAAGGTGGGGGCGAGTACGAGCAGTACTTC.

The V call is TRBV9, the J call TRBJ2-7; TRBD2 is a possible D gene (5 bases). The CDR3 runs to 12 residues. Germline-derived CDR1 and CDR2 are SGDLS and YYNGEE. V was shortened by 4 bases and J by 3 bases, with 8 bases between the two germline ends. CDR3: CASSRDSYEQYF. The CDR3 DNA reads as TGTGCCAGCAGCCGGGATAGCTACGAGCAGTACTTC. The full variable domain, its missing parts supplied by reference TRBV9 and TRBJ2-7, is DSGVTQTPKHLITATGQRVTLRCSPRSGDLSVYWYQQSLDQGLQFLIQYYNGEERAKGNILERFSAQQFPDLHSELNLSSLELGDSALYFCASSRDSYEQYFGPGTRLTVT.

This clone was observed a single time. The V and J genes are TRBV19 and TRBJ1-5; TRBD1 matches 10 bases. The germline V gene encodes CDR1 LNHDA and CDR2 SQIVND (reference sequence). V was clipped by 1 base and J by 3 bases; unmatched bases: 3. The CDR3 runs 16 residues. CDR3 residues: CASSIGGTGVNQPQHF. The CDR3 DNA is TGTGCCAGTAGTATAGGGGGGACAGGGGTCAATCAGCCCCAGCATTTT.

The CDR3 here is CASSWTGNSNQPQHF. CDR3 sequence (DNA): TGTGCCAGCTCATGGACAGGGAACAGCAATCAGCCCCAGCATTTT. This chain joins TRBV18 and TRBJ1-5; 8 positions agree with TRBD1. The CDR3 loop spans 15 amino acids. The V gene's germline CDR1 is KGHSH and CDR2 LQKENI. The V gene end was trimmed by 5 bases and the J gene end by 1 base; junction bases not matched to a gene: 4.

The CDR3 protein is CASSLVGPGSNQPQHF. Written as DNA, the CDR3 is TGCGCCAGCAGCTTGGTAGGCCCGGGGAGCAATCAGCCCCAGCATTTT. This chain uses TRBV5-1 with TRBJ1-5; unclear D gene. The CDR3 has 16 amino acids. Trimming cost V 0 bases and J 1 base, with 11 bases left between them. The V gene's germline CDR1 is SGHRS and CDR2 YFSETQ.

J is TRBJ2-1 and V is TRBV11-2; TRBD2 matches 7 bases. V was pared by 1 base and J by 6 bases, with 9 bases of the junction left unmatched. The length of the CDR3 is 16 residues. Germline V gene sequence: CDR1 SGHAT, CDR2 FQNNGV. The CDR3 bases are TGTGCCAGCAGCTTAGTGCGGGGGAGGGGAACCAATGAGCAGTTCTTC. Translating it yields CASSLVRGRGTNEQFF.

The V gene is TRBV5-4, the J gene TRBJ2-3, with a tentative D call TRBD2 (6 bases). The CDR3 has 17 residues. Trimming took 2 bases from V and 0 from J, leaving 16 bases between them. Germline CDR1 and CDR2: SGHNT and YYREEE (reference sequence). The CDR3 protein is CASSFYQTRPSTDTQYF. The CDR3 region has the DNA TGTGCCAGCAGCTTTTACCAGACTAGACCCAGCACAGATACGCAGTATTTT.

This clone was observed a handful of times. The V and J genes are TRBV13 and TRBJ1-1; D unresolved. V gave up 1 base and J gave up 0 bases, with 12 bases separating them. The CDR3 length is 16 residues. Germline V gene data show CDR1 as PRHDT and CDR2 as FYEKMQ (reference sequence). In DNA, the CDR3 is TGTGCCAGCAGCTTAGTCGTGGGCTGGGTGAACACTGAAGCTTTCTTT. Amino acid sequence: CASSLVVGWVNTEAFF.

In its sample, this clone was seen a few times. The rearrangement uses TRBV7-9 and TRBJ1-1; no definite D call. Trimming shortened V by 5 bases and J by 3 bases, and 19 bases separated the two germline ends. Germline V gene lookup returns CDR1 SEHNR and CDR2 FQNEAQ (reference sequence). The CDR3 consists of 16 residues. The CDR3 loop is CASSQIGSGPDTEAFF. DNA for the CDR3: TGTGCCAGCAGCCAAATAGGCTCTGGGCCGGACACTGAAGCTTTCTTT.

The rearrangement uses TRBV25-1 and TRBJ1-4; 10 bases match TRBD1. The V gene end was trimmed by 4 bases and the J gene end by 8 bases; junction bases not matched to a gene: 7. Germline-derived CDR1 and CDR2 are MGHDK and SYGVNS. The CDR3 is 15 amino acids. In DNA, the CDR3 is TGTGCCAGCAGTGTTACCGGGACAGGGGTGGAAAAACTGTTTTTT. Translated: CASSVTGTGVEKLFF. The full variable domain, completed using reference TRBV25-1 and TRBJ1-4, is EADIYQTPRYLVIGTGKKITLECSQTMGHDKMYWYQQDPGMELHLIHYSYGVNSTEKGDLSSESTVSRIRTEHFPLTLESARPSHTSQYLCASSVTGTGVEKLFFGSGTQLSVL.

This sequence joins TRBV5-1 and TRBJ2-3; D unresolved. Between the trimmed V and J ends, which lost 1 base and 6 bases, there was a span of 9 bases. The CDR3 totals 13 residues. Germline assignment: CDR1 SGHRS and CDR2 YFSETQ. The CDR3 spells CASSLTVSDTQYF. CDR3 in DNA: TGCGCCAGCAGCTTGACGGTTTCGGATACGCAGTATTTT.

The chain combines TRBV10-2 with TRBJ2-1; the match to TRBD2 covers 9 bases. Trimming cost V 3 bases and J 3 bases; bases outside gene matches: 6. Per the germline V gene, CDR1 is WSHSY and CDR2 is SAAADI. This CDR3 has 16 amino acids. Here the CDR3 reads CASSDQLAGFYNEQFF. The CDR3 DNA sequence: TGCGCCAGCAGTGACCAACTAGCGGGTTTCTACAATGAGCAGTTCTTC.

This chain's CDR3 is CASSDQGRNQPQHF. The CDR3 DNA reads TGTGCCAGCAGTGATCAGGGGCGCAATCAGCCCCAGCATTTT. The V gene is TRBV6-6, the J gene TRBJ1-5, with D possibly being TRBD1 (6 bases). Trimming left V 5 bases short and J 2 bases short, with 10 bases between. CDR1 and CDR2 from the germline V gene are MNHNY and SVGAGI (reference sequence). This CDR3 comprises 14 residues.